The rows below give T cell receptor beta chains drawn from one sample of a study of blood T cell repertoires in COVID-19. The table came from immunoSEQ multiplex PCR; TCRdb's copy has only in-frame clones and leaves some out. In the table there are roughly 260,000 clones, 88% of which are singletons. Sequencing input: peripheral blood. Every receptor here comes from a man aged 55-75 years who had recovered from COVID-19. Both conserved end residues are part of each CDR3. The order of the fields is V gene, D gene, J gene, clone size, CDR3 DNA, CDR3 protein. A D gene is named only where the DNA matches it firmly. A row's size may be missing; if present it is once, few, many or a size class.

V: TRBV11-3
D: .
J: TRBJ2-7
size: .
DNA: TGTGCCAGCAGCTTACAAGCGTCCGATTCCTACGAGCAGTACTTC
CDR3: CASSLQASDSYEQYF

V: TRBV20-1
D: .
J: TRBJ1-2
size: .
DNA: TGCAGTGCTAGTGGTGAACAGGGTAGGGGTTATGGCTACACCTTC
CDR3: CSASGEQGRGYGYTF

V: TRBV5-1
D: .
J: TRBJ1-1
size: .
DNA: TGCGCCAGCAGCTTGTTTAGGAACACTGAAGCTTTCTTT
CDR3: CASSLFRNTEAFF

V: TRBV5-1
D: TRBD2
J: TRBJ2-1
size: .
DNA: TGCGCCAGCAGCTTGGGTCTAGCGGGGAAAAATTACAATGAGCAGTTCTTC
CDR3: CASSLGLAGKNYNEQFF

V: TRBV27
D: TRBD1
J: TRBJ1-4
size: .
DNA: TGTGCCAGCAGTTTCAGGGGGCTAGGTAATGAAAAACTGTTTTTT
CDR3: CASSFRGLGNEKLFF

V: TRBV7-6
D: .
J: TRBJ1-3
size: .
DNA: TGTGCCAGCAGCCCCCGGACAAGGCCGTTCTCTGGAAACACCATATATTTT
CDR3: CASSPRTRPFSGNTIYF

V: TRBV6-5
D: .
J: TRBJ1-4
size: .
DNA: TGTGCCAGCAGCCGAGCGGTGACTAATGAAAAACTGTTTTTT
CDR3: CASSRAVTNEKLFF

V: TRBV4-1
D: .
J: TRBJ1-1
size: few
DNA: TGCGCCAGCAGCCAAGAATCACGACAGAGCTCGGGGAACACTGAAGCTTTCTTT
CDR3: CASSQESRQSSGNTEAFF

V: TRBV5-5
D: .
J: TRBJ1-2
size: .
DNA: TGTGCCAGCAGCCTGGTTGTAGCTAACTATGGCTACACCTTC
CDR3: CASSLVVANYGYTF

V: TRBV4-1
D: .
J: TRBJ2-2
size: few
DNA: TGCGCCAGCAGCTTGGTCAGGGAGGTCGCCGGGGAGCTGTTTTTT
CDR3: CASSLVREVAGELFF

V: TRBV29-1
D: .
J: TRBJ2-7
size: .
DNA: TGCAGCGTTGAAGGGGAGTACGAGCAGTACTTC
CDR3: CSVEGEYEQYF

V: TRBV5-6
D: .
J: TRBJ2-7
size: .
DNA: TGTGCCAGCAGCTTGGGTGAGGGGGACGAGCAGTACTTC
CDR3: CASSLGEGDEQYF

V: TRBV5-1
D: .
J: TRBJ1-1
size: .
DNA: TGCGCCAGCAGCTTGGAATCCGTCACTGAAGCTTTCTTT
CDR3: CASSLESVTEAFF

V: TRBV5-4
D: TRBD1
J: TRBJ2-5
size: .
DNA: TGTGCCAGCAGCCCTGGACAGGGGAGGGGCCAGTACTTC
CDR3: CASSPGQGRGQYF

V: TRBV7-3
D: TRBD1
J: TRBJ2-3
size: .
DNA: TGTGCCAGCAGCCCTGGGACAGAGGCTACGCAGTATTTT
CDR3: CASSPGTEATQYF

V: TRBV27
D: .
J: TRBJ1-5
size: .
DNA: TGTGCCAGCAGTTACAGTCAGGGGTATCAGCCCCAGCATTTT
CDR3: CASSYSQGYQPQHF

V: TRBV6-5
D: TRBD1
J: TRBJ2-1
size: .
DNA: TGTGCCAGCAGCCGGACAGGAGGTTACAATGAGCAGTTCTTC
CDR3: CASSRTGGYNEQFF

V: TRBV5-1
D: TRBD2
J: TRBJ2-3
size: .
DNA: TGCGCCAGCAGCTTGATACTAGCGGGGGGGACAGATACGCAGTATTTT
CDR3: CASSLILAGGTDTQYF

V: TRBV7-2
D: TRBD1
J: TRBJ2-1
size: .
DNA: TGTGCCAGCAGCTTAGGGACAGGGTTGAAGATCTTC
CDR3: CASSLGTGLKIF

V: TRBV19
D: .
J: TRBJ1-4
size: .
DNA: TGTGCCAGTAGTGGGCGGGCCATTAATGAAAAACTGTTTTTT
CDR3: CASSGRAINEKLFF

V: TRBV4-1
D: TRBD1
J: TRBJ2-6
size: .
DNA: TGCGCCAGCAGCCAAGTAGGCAGGGGGCGTATCTCTGGGGCCAACGTCCTGACTTTC
CDR3: CASSQVGRGRISGANVLTF

V: TRBV6-1
D: .
J: TRBJ1-6
size: few
DNA: TGTGCCAGCAGTGAAAGAAGTGTCCAGAATTCACCCCTCCACTTT
CDR3: CASSERSVQNSPLHF

V: TRBV27
D: TRBD1
J: TRBJ1-2
size: .
DNA: TGTGCCAGCAGTAAGACAGGGGGTGTTGGCTACACCTTC
CDR3: CASSKTGGVGYTF

V: TRBV4-1
D: .
J: TRBJ2-7
size: .
DNA: TGCGCCAGCAGCCAACTAGGGGGTGAGCAGTACTTC
CDR3: CASSQLGGEQYF

V: TRBV7-6
D: TRBD2
J: TRBJ2-1
size: .
DNA: TGTGCCAGCAGCAGTAGGACTAGCGGTTACAATGAGCAGTTCTTC
CDR3: CASSSRTSGYNEQFF

V: TRBV5-1
D: TRBD1
J: TRBJ1-2
size: .
DNA: TGCGCCAGCAGCTTGGAGGGGGCGGCTGGCTACACCTTC
CDR3: CASSLEGAAGYTF

V: TRBV7-6
D: .
J: TRBJ1-5
size: .
DNA: TGTGCCAGCAGCTTAGGGACAGCCGATAGCAATCAGCCCCAGCATTTT
CDR3: CASSLGTADSNQPQHF

V: TRBV3-1/TRBV3-2
D: .
J: TRBJ1-5
size: .
DNA: TGTGCCAGCAGCCACAATGGTTTCAGGGCGGCACAGCCCCAGCATTTT
CDR3: CASSHNGFRAAQPQHF

V: TRBV25-1
D: .
J: TRBJ1-6
size: .
DNA: TGTGCCAGCAGTGAATATCCCTTCTCCTATAATTCACCCCTCCACTTT
CDR3: CASSEYPFSYNSPLHF

V: TRBV6-5
D: TRBD1
J: TRBJ1-5
size: .
DNA: TGTGCCAGCAGATCTCCGGGACAGCCTTATCAGCCCCAGCATTTT
CDR3: CASRSPGQPYQPQHF

V: TRBV19
D: TRBD2
J: TRBJ2-4
size: .
DNA: TGTGCCAGTGAATCCACTAGCGGGGTAGCCAAAAACATTCAGTACTTC
CDR3: CASESTSGVAKNIQYF

V: TRBV19
D: .
J: TRBJ1-1
size: once
DNA: TGTGCCAGCCTAGATGTAACAAGGACAGCAACGCTCGCTGAAGCTTTCTTT
CDR3: CASLDVTRTATLAEAFF

V: TRBV21-1
D: .
J: TRBJ2-6
size: once
DNA: TGTGCCAGCAGCAAAACGCGGGATGTGTGGGCCAACGTCCTGACTTTC
CDR3: CASSKTRDVWANVLTF

V: TRBV5-1
D: .
J: TRBJ1-1
size: once
DNA: TGCGCCAGCAGCTTCGGACAGTTAGGTCGAACCACTGAAGCTTTCTTT
CDR3: CASSFGQLGRTTEAFF

V: TRBV6-6
D: .
J: TRBJ1-3
size: .
DNA: TGTGCCAGCAGTTACGAAGGGGTAACCGGAAACACCATATATTTT
CDR3: CASSYEGVTGNTIYF

V: TRBV5-4
D: .
J: TRBJ1-2
size: few
DNA: TGTGCCAGCAGCCCCGTTAAGAGCGAGGGCTACACCTTC
CDR3: CASSPVKSEGYTF

V: TRBV7-9
D: .
J: TRBJ1-5
size: .
DNA: TGTGCCAGCAGCTCGGGGGACCCTCAGCCCCAGCATTTT
CDR3: CASSSGDPQPQHF

V: TRBV2
D: .
J: TRBJ2-5
size: .
DNA: TGTGCCAGCACGTGGTTGGTCAGGGGAGAGACCCAGTACTTC
CDR3: CASTWLVRGETQYF

V: TRBV5-4
D: TRBD1
J: TRBJ2-3
size: .
DNA: TGTGCCAGCAGCTTTGCCGGGACAGGCGCAGATACGCAGTATTTT
CDR3: CASSFAGTGADTQYF

V: TRBV30
D: .
J: TRBJ1-5
size: few
DNA: TGTGCCTGGAGCCCGGTACAGGGAGTGGGGCCCCAGCATTTT
CDR3: CAWSPVQGVGPQHF

V: TRBV7-2
D: .
J: TRBJ2-4
size: .
DNA: TGTGCCAGCAGCTTAGGGGCCGACATAAGCATTCAGTACTTC
CDR3: CASSLGADISIQYF

V: TRBV7-2
D: TRBD1
J: TRBJ1-3
size: .
DNA: TGTGCCAGCAGCTCCGACAGGGTTCGAACAGGAAACACCATATATTTT
CDR3: CASSSDRVRTGNTIYF

V: TRBV6-1
D: TRBD1
J: TRBJ2-7
size: .
DNA: TGTGCCAGCAGGCCCAGACAGGGGGCCGCCTACGAGCAGTACTTC
CDR3: CASRPRQGAAYEQYF

V: TRBV7-9
D: TRBD1
J: TRBJ1-2
size: .
DNA: TGTGCCAGCAGCTTAGCGCCTCAGGGGGACAGCTATGGCTACACCTTC
CDR3: CASSLAPQGDSYGYTF

V: TRBV30
D: TRBD1
J: TRBJ1-6
size: few
DNA: TGTGCCTGGAGTGTATCCCGGACAGGGTCTTCACCCCTCCACTTT
CDR3: CAWSVSRTGSSPLHF

V: TRBV5-6
D: TRBD1
J: TRBJ1-2
size: .
DNA: TGTGCCAGCAGAATCGACAGGGCCTATGGCTACACCTTC
CDR3: CASRIDRAYGYTF

V: TRBV4-1
D: TRBD1
J: TRBJ1-5
size: .
DNA: TGCGCCAGCAGCCCCGGGACAGGGGGCGCTTGGCCCCAGCATTTT
CDR3: CASSPGTGGAWPQHF

V: TRBV7-6
D: .
J: TRBJ1-1
size: .
DNA: TGTGCCAGCAGCGTAGTGGCGAACACTGAAGCTTTCTTT
CDR3: CASSVVANTEAFF

V: TRBV9
D: TRBD1
J: TRBJ2-7
size: .
DNA: TGTGCCAGCAGCCCCGGGACAGGGGGGTTCGAGCAGTACTTC
CDR3: CASSPGTGGFEQYF

V: TRBV2
D: TRBD1
J: TRBJ1-5
size: once
DNA: TGTGCCAGCAGTAGCACAGGGGCAGATAATCAGCCCCAGCATTTT
CDR3: CASSSTGADNQPQHF

V: TRBV19
D: .
J: TRBJ1-5
size: .
DNA: TGTGCCAGTAGTATATCCAGAAATCAGCCCCAGCATTTT
CDR3: CASSISRNQPQHF

V: TRBV10-3
D: TRBD1
J: TRBJ2-7
size: .
DNA: TGTGCCATCAGTCCATCGACAGGGGACTACGAGCAGTACTTC
CDR3: CAISPSTGDYEQYF

V: TRBV7-2
D: TRBD1
J: TRBJ2-7
size: .
DNA: TGTGCCAGCAGCTTGACAGGGGGCTACGAGCAGTACTTC
CDR3: CASSLTGGYEQYF

V: TRBV6-6
D: .
J: TRBJ2-7
size: .
DNA: TGTGCCAGCAGTGTCGAGAGGGAGCAGTACTTC
CDR3: CASSVEREQYF

V: TRBV9
D: .
J: TRBJ1-2
size: .
DNA: TGTGCCAGCAGCCCACAGGGTTCGGGTGGCTACACCTTC
CDR3: CASSPQGSGGYTF